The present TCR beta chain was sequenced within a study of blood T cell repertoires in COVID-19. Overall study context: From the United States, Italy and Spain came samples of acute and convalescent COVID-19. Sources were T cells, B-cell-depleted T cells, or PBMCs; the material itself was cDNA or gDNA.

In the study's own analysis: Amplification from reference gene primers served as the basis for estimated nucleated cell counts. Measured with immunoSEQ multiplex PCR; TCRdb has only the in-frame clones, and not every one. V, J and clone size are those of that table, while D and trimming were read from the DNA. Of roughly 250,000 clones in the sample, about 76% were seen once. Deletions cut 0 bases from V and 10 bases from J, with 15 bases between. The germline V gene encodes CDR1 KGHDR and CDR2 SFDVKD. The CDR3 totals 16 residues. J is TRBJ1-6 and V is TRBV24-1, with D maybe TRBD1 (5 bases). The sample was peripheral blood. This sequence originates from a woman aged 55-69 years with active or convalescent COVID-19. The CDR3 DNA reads TGTGCCACCAGTGATTTGTTGGGGGGAAAGGAATCACCCCTCCACTTT. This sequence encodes CATSDLLGGKESPLHF.